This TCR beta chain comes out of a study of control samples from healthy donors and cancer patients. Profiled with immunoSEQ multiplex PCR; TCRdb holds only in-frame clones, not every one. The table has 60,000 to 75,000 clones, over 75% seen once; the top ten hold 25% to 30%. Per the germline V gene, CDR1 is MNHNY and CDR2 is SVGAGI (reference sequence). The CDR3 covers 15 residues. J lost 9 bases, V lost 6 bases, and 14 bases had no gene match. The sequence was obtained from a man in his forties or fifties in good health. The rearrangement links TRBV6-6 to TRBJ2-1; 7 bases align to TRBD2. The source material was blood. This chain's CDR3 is CASRPRSGGGGEQFF. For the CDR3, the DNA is TGTGCCAGCAGGCCCCGCTCGGGAGGTGGCGGTGAGCAGTTCTTC.